A single sample gave rise to the 25 T cell receptor beta chains below, sequenced in a study of T cells in Graves' hyperthyroidism and ophthalmopathy. Researchers amplified the TCR beta CDR3 regions from RNA transcripts. Primed by the HTBI set, a first-round RT-PCR was run on the TCR CDR3. TCRdb itself ran the multiplex PCR reads through MiXCR, one entry per CDR3 protein. Of around 360,000 distinct CDR3 sequences listed, approximately 16% were seen once; the top ten hold under 25%. The sequenced sample was blood. Receptors originate from a woman in her sixties with Graves' ophthalmopathy.

Of note for this clonotype: A read error is possible here, since a much larger clone lies one base away. The chain links TRBV20-1 to TRBJ2-3, with D maybe TRBD1 (6 bases). The germline V gene encodes CDR1 DFQATT and CDR2 SNEGSKA (reference sequence). The CDR3 is made up of 11 amino acids. DNA of the CDR3: TGCAGTGCTAGTCGGACAGATAAGCAGTATTTT. Its translation: CSASRTDKQYF.

This clonotype was observed a handful of times. The chain uses TRBV29-1 and TRBJ2-3, with 9 bases lining up with TRBD1. The CDR3 runs 16 residues. Germline V CDR1 and CDR2: SQVTM, ANQGSEA. The trim removed 1 base at V and 2 bases at J, leaving 7 bases unmatched. The CDR3 here is CSVEAGDRVTTDTQYF. CDR3 nucleotides: TGCAGCGTTGAAGCGGGGGACAGGGTAACCACAGATACGCAGTATTTT.

This clonotype was picked up many times. The gene calls are TRBV28 and TRBJ2-7, with 10 bases fitting TRBD2. V dropped 3 bases and J dropped 1; count of bases not matched to a gene: 9. This CDR3 is 17 amino acids long. The germline CDR1 and CDR2 sequences are MDHEN and SYDVKM. The CDR3 spells CASSFFSSGSNSYEQYF. Here the CDR3 DNA reads TGTGCCAGCAGTTTTTTCTCTAGCGGGAGCAATTCCTACGAGCAGTACTTC.

With regard to this clonotype: One base away lies a much larger clone, so this may be a sequencing read error. This chain connects TRBV28 to TRBJ2-7; 8 bases fit TRBD2. The trim removed 4 bases at V and 4 bases at J, leaving 12 bases unmatched. CDR3 length: 16 amino acids. In germline, CDR1 is MDHEN, CDR2 SYDVKM. The DNA for the CDR3 is TGTGCCAGCAGTTCAGCCCTCCCCGGGGGGGGTTACGAGCAGTACTTC. It yields the protein CASSSALPGGGYEQYF.

Many counts were recorded for this clonotype. V is TRBV5-6 and J is TRBJ2-7, with 13 bases identical to TRBD2. The CDR3 consists of 16 residues. Germline lookup yields CDR1 SGHDT and CDR2 YYEEEE. Trimming removed 3 bases from V and 1 base from J; junction bases left unmatched: 4. CDR3 sequence reads: CASSSGLAGLSYEQYF. The CDR3 DNA reads TGTGCCAGCAGCTCGGGACTAGCGGGGCTGTCCTACGAGCAGTACTTC.

This clonotype showed up many times. V usage is TRBV20-1 and J usage is TRBJ2-7; D not resolved. The CDR3 consists of 15 residues. V was clipped by 0 bases and J by 2 bases, with 14 bases between them. Germline V gene data show CDR1 as DFQATT and CDR2 as SNEGSKA (reference sequence). Here the CDR3 DNA reads TGCAGTGCTAGAGACGGGCTAGTAAACGCCTACGAGCAGTACTTC. Amino acid sequence: CSARDGLVNAYEQYF.

This clonotype appeared many times. V gene TRBV5-1 combines with J gene TRBJ2-2; D gene uncertain. There are 15 residues in the CDR3. The germline V gene has CDR1 SGHRS and CDR2 YFSETQ. V was pared by 7 bases and J by 1 base, with 14 bases between. The CDR3 nucleotides are TGCGCCAGCCGTCCCGTGCCGGAGAACACCGGGGAGCTGTTTTTT. The encoded protein is CASRPVPENTGELFF. The full variable domain, with the rest looked up from reference TRBV5-1 and TRBJ2-2, is KAGVTQTPRYLIKTRGQQVTLSCSPISGHRSVSWYQQTPGQGLQFLFEYFSETQRNKGNFPGRFSGRQFSNSRSEMNVSTLELGDSALYLCASRPVPENTGELFFGEGSRLTVL.

This clonotype was recorded many times. The CDR3 bases are TGTGCCAGCAGCCAAGTCTCAGGTTCGAACACTGAAGCTTTCTTT. Amino acid sequence: CASSQVSGSNTEAFF. The J gene is TRBJ1-1, the V gene TRBV3-1, with D unresolved. In germline, CDR1 is LGHDT, CDR2 YNNKEL (reference sequence). The CDR3 totals 15 residues. The V and J ends lost 1 base and 1 base respectively, with 10 bases between them.

There are many counts of this clonotype. The J gene is TRBJ2-7, the V gene TRBV4-2, with 10 bases fitting TRBD2. The trim removed 1 base at V and 1 base at J, leaving 4 bases unmatched. CDR3 length equals 16 residues. Germline V lookup: CDR1 LGHNA, CDR2 YNFKEQ. CDR3 in DNA: TGTGCCAGCAGCCAAGGAGAGACTAGCGGGTCCTACGAGCAGTACTTC. Its translation is CASSQGETSGSYEQYF.

This clonotype was recorded many times. V gene TRBV20-1 combines with J gene TRBJ2-1; TRBD1 aligns across 12 bases. The CDR3 has 13 amino acids. Germline V gene lookup returns CDR1 DFQATT and CDR2 SNEGSKA (reference sequence). Trimming removed 6 bases from V and 9 bases from J; junction bases left unmatched: 6. CDR3 loop: CSARDRGQGEQFF. CDR3 DNA: TGCAGTGCCCGGGACAGGGGGCAGGGTGAGCAGTTCTTC.

A remark on this clonotype: A single base separates this from a much larger clone, so it may be a read error. V and J are TRBV29-1 and TRBJ2-1; D is possibly TRBD2 (5 bases). The CDR3 is made up of 16 amino acids. In germline, CDR1 is SQVTM, CDR2 ANQGSEA. CDR3 nucleotide sequence: TGCAGCGTTGAGGTTGAGGGCCTAAGCTCCTACAATGGGCAGTTCTTC. Its protein is CSVEVEGLSSYNGQFF.

This clonotype has a count of ten or more. This chain uses TRBV28 with TRBJ1-5; D is possibly TRBD1 (5 bases). Germline lookup yields CDR1 MDHEN and CDR2 SYDVKM. The V end was cut by 2 bases, the J end by 3 bases, with 8 bases between. The CDR3 runs 14 residues. The CDR3 loop is CASSLRDLNQPQHF. The CDR3 nucleotides read TGTGCCAGCAGTTTAAGGGACCTCAATCAGCCCCAGCATTTT.

The chain couples TRBV4-1 to TRBJ1-5; possibly TRBD1 for D (5 bases). CDR3 length equals 15 residues. Germline-derived CDR1 and CDR2 are MGHRA and YSYEKL. V was clipped by 4 bases and J by 7 bases, with 17 bases between them. CDR3 nucleotides: TGCGCCAGCAGCCTAAAGCCGGGGCTAGGACAGCCCCAGCATTTT. This gives the protein CASSLKPGLGQPQHF.

This clonotype was seen repeatedly, ten times or more. This rearrangement joins TRBV9 to TRBJ2-3; TRBD2 matches at 9 bases. V was clipped by 3 bases and J by 1 base; unmatched bases: 0. The CDR3 extends over 14 amino acids. Germline-derived CDR1 and CDR2 are SGDLS and YYNGEE. The CDR3 region is CASSGTSGTDTQYF. The DNA for the CDR3 is TGTGCCAGCAGCGGGACTAGCGGCACAGATACGCAGTATTTT. Combining the CDR3 with reference TRBV9 and TRBJ2-3 gives the whole variable domain DSGVTQTPKHLITATGQRVTLRCSPRSGDLSVYWYQQSLDQGLQFLIQYYNGEERAKGNILERFSAQQFPDLHSELNLSSLELGDSALYFCASSGTSGTDTQYFGPGTRLTVL.

This clonotype was observed a handful of times. A clone one base away is much larger, so this may be a read error. V gene TRBV28 combines with J gene TRBJ2-7; TRBD2 aligns across 12 bases. The germline V gene has CDR1 MDHEN and CDR2 SYDVKM. The CDR3 runs 17 residues. The CDR3 protein is CASSPRLAGEPGYGQYF. CDR3 bases: TGTGCCAGCAGTCCGCGACTAGCGGGAGAGCCTGGCTACGGGCAGTACTTC.

At least ten counts were recorded for this clonotype. This chain uses TRBV7-6 with TRBJ2-5; D is ambiguous. The germline CDR1 and CDR2 sequences are SGHVS and FNYEAQ. The CDR3 is made up of 12 amino acids. V gave up 1 base and J gave up 4 bases, with 4 bases separating them. The CDR3 protein is CASSLGPETQYF. The CDR3 DNA sequence: TGTGCCAGCAGCTTAGGACCAGAGACCCAGTACTTC.

The chain recombines TRBV4-1 with TRBJ1-4; D remains unclear. This CDR3 spans 16 amino acids. Trimming cost V 1 base and J 8 bases, with 17 bases left between them. Looked up from germline, CDR1 is MGHRA and CDR2 is YSYEKL. The CDR3 DNA follows: TGCGCCAGCAGCCAAGTCGGAGGGCCAGTCAAGGAAAAACTGTTTTTT. It codes for CASSQVGGPVKEKLFF.

This clonotype was seen repeatedly, ten times or more. CDR3 in amino acids: CASSGPREQYF. The DNA for the CDR3 is TGTGCCAGCAGTGGGCCCCGGGAGCAGTACTTC. The V call is TRBV6-1, the J call TRBJ2-7, with D unclear. Deletions cut 4 bases from V and 7 bases from J, with 8 bases between. The germline CDR1 and CDR2 sequences are MNHNS and SASEGT. There are 11 residues in the CDR3.

This clonotype was counted ten times or more. This chain uses TRBV20-1 with TRBJ2-7, with TRBD1 identical over 7 bases. Germline CDR1 reads DFQATT; CDR2 reads SNEGSKA (reference sequence). The CDR3 has 16 residues. V was clipped by 6 bases and J by 1 base; unmatched bases: 15. The CDR3 loop is CSARQGDKPNSYEQYF. The DNA for the CDR3 is TGCAGTGCGAGACAGGGTGACAAGCCCAATTCCTACGAGCAGTACTTC.

This clonotype was recorded many times. This rearrangement joins TRBV7-9 to TRBJ2-5; possible D gene TRBD1, 5 bases. The germline gives CDR1 SEHNR, CDR2 FQNEAQ (reference sequence). The CDR3 has 13 amino acids. V lost 5 bases and J 3 bases, leaving 10 bases between the germline ends. This CDR3 reads CASSPDSEETQYF. For the CDR3, the DNA is TGTGCCAGCAGCCCTGACAGCGAAGAGACCCAGTACTTC.

The chain has TRBV15 and TRBJ2-3, with D tentatively TRBD1 (6 bases). The CDR3 contains 14 residues. Germline values: CDR1 LNHNV, CDR2 YYDKDF (reference sequence). Trimming removed 3 bases from V and 6 bases from J, with 13 bases in between. For the CDR3, the DNA is TGTGCCACCAGCAGCGGACAGTCCAAGGATACGCAGTATTTT. Its translation: CATSSGQSKDTQYF.

V gene TRBV5-6 combines with J gene TRBJ2-3; 10 bases match TRBD2. Germline loops: CDR1 SGHDT, CDR2 YYEEEE. V trimming: 3 bases; J trimming: 3 bases; junction bases outside the gene matches: 10. The CDR3 covers 17 residues. CDR3 loop: CASSWRLAGDTTDTQYF. CDR3 DNA: TGTGCCAGCAGCTGGCGGCTAGCGGGAGACACGACAGATACGCAGTATTTT. The full variable domain, its missing parts supplied by reference TRBV5-6 and TRBJ2-3, is DAGVTQSPTHLIKTRGQQVTLRCSPKSGHDTVSWYQQALGQGPQFIFQYYEEEERQRGNFPDRFSGHQFPNYSSELNVNALLLGDSALYLCASSWRLAGDTTDTQYFGPGTRLTVL.

This clonotype was seen repeatedly, ten times or more. The chain links TRBV3-1 to TRBJ2-1; TRBD2 matches 8 bases. Looked up from germline, CDR1 is LGHDT and CDR2 is YNNKEL (reference sequence). After removal of 0 bases from V and 9 bases from J, the junction contained 4 bases not matched to a gene. The CDR3 has 14 residues. The CDR3 nucleotides are TGTGCCAGCAGCCAAGACGGGAGGGCCAGTGAGCAGTTCTTC. The encoded protein is CASSQDGRASEQFF.

This clonotype was observed at least ten times. The gene calls are TRBV11-2 and TRBJ1-1, with 7 nucleotides matching TRBD1. V shed 2 bases and J 1 base; nucleotides not matched to a gene: 7. Germline V CDR1 and CDR2: SGHAT, FQNNGV. The CDR3 is made up of 16 amino acids. The CDR3 nucleotides are TGTGCCAGCAGCTTATTTTCGGGACAGCCGAACACTGAAGCTTTCTTT. It encodes CASSLFSGQPNTEAFF.

There are a few counts of this clonotype. This chain links TRBV30 with TRBJ1-4, with no clear D. The V and J ends lost 0 bases and 2 bases respectively, with 4 bases between them. The CDR3 extends over 13 amino acids. The germline V gene encodes CDR1 GTSNPN and CDR2 SVGIG (reference sequence). The CDR3 here is CAWSVVTNEKLFF. CDR3 nucleotides: TGTGCCTGGAGTGTGGTTACTAATGAAAAACTGTTTTTT. The full variable domain, with the rest looked up from reference TRBV30 and TRBJ1-4, is SQTIHQWPATLVQPVGSPLSLECTVEGTSNPNLYWYRQAAGRGLQLLFYSVGIGQISSEVPQNLSASRPQDRQFILSSKKLLLSDSGFYLCAWSVVTNEKLFFGSGTQLSVL.